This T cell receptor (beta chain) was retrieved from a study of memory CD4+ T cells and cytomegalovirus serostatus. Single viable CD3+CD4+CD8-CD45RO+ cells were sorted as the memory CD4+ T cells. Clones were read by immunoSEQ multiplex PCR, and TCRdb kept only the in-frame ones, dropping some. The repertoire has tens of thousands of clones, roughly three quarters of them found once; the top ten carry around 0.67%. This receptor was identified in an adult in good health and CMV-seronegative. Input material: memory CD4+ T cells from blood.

Here the CDR3 DNA reads TGTGCCAGCAGTGAAATGCGGGGGCGGGCCGGGGAGCTGTTTTTT. Translated, it gives CASSEMRGRAGELFF. The V gene is TRBV2, the J gene TRBJ2-2; D is possibly TRBD2 (7 bases). Trimming removed 2 bases at V and 6 bases at J, with 13 bases between. Germline V gene sequence: CDR1 SNHLY, CDR2 FYNNEI. The CDR3 has 15 residues.